This T cell receptor (beta chain) was observed in a study of blood T cells in healthy people across ages. Each individual donor underwent a draw of ten milliliters of peripheral blood. V lost 2 bases, J lost 8 bases, and 8 bases stayed unmatched. Looked up from germline, CDR1 is LNHDA and CDR2 is SQIVND (reference sequence). The CDR3 has 14 residues. To note about this clonotype: What it binds is not known.

A second about 7 to 12 cycle PCR used barcoded and J-beta primers. TCRdb used MiXCR to reprocess the 5' RACE reads, holding one entry per CDR3 protein. The sample contains about 720,000 distinct CDR3 sequences, 22% of which appear only once. Study results and caveats: More naive CD4+ cells and higher diversity were found in long-lived than in aged donors. While age rose, TCR beta diversity per million T cells dropped in a roughly linear way.

The sample consisted of blood. The sequence was collected from a man in his 70s in good health. V usage is TRBV19 and J usage is TRBJ1-1; 7 bases fit TRBD1. The CDR3 sequence is CASSIRWDSQEAFF. The DNA for the CDR3 is TGTGCCAGTAGTATAAGGTGGGACAGTCAAGAAGCTTTCTTT.